The TCR beta chain described here comes from a study of T cell repertoires in cytomegalovirus infection. A note on this clonotype: What it binds is unknown.

The CDR3 covers 13 residues. The V end was cut by 6 bases, the J end by 4 bases, with 12 bases between. Germline values: CDR1 MNHEY, CDR2 SMNVEV (reference sequence). MiXCR was run by TCRdb on the reads, yielding one entry per CDR3 protein. The sample has about 700,000 distinct CDR3 sequences, around 35% seen once. The gene calls are TRBV27 and TRBJ1-2; the D gene is possibly TRBD1 (6 bases). The TCR was taken from a human donor in good health (CMV status not recorded). Some clones in this sample may be carry-over from other donors' samples. This material consisted of cultured PBMCs, taken from culture after CMV antigen stimulation. The CDR3 protein is CASSPRGIYGYTF. Written as DNA, the CDR3 is TGTGCCAGCAGCCCCAGGGGAATCTATGGCTACACCTTC.